This TCR beta chain was captured in a study of T cell responses to AZD1222 COVID-19 vaccine. V gave up 5 bases and J gave up 6 bases, with 12 bases separating them. Germline CDR1 SNHLY, CDR2 FYNNEI. The CDR3 contains 13 residues. Using immunoSEQ multiplex PCR, the repertoire was profiled, and TCRdb retains in-frame clones only, with some absent. The table has 100,000 or so clones, around nine tenths seen once. The receptor was isolated from an adult in good health. V and J are TRBV2 and TRBJ2-3; D is undetermined. The sequences come from peripheral blood, collected on day 0 of AZD1222 vaccination. CDR3 sequence: CASSPPRLDTQYF. The CDR3 region has the DNA TGTGCCAGCAGTCCCCCGAGGCTCGATACGCAGTATTTT.